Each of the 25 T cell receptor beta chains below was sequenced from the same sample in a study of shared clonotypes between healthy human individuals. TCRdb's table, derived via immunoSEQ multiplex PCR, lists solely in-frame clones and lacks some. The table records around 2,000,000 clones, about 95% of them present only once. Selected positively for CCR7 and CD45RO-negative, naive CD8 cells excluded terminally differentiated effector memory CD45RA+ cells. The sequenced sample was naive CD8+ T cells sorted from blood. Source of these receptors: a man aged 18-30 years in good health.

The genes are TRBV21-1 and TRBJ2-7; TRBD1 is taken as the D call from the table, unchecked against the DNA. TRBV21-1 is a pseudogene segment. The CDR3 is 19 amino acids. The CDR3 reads CASSAKRGWDRVKSYEQYF. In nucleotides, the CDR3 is TGTGCCAGCAGCGCTAAAAGGGGTTGGGACAGGGTTAAATCGTACGAGCAGTACTTC.

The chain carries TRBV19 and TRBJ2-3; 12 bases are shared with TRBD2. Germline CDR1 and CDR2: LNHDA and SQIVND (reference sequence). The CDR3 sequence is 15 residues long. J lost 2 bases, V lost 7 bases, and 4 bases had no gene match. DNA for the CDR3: TGTGCCAGTATGGGACTAGCGGGCCTCACAGATACGCAGTATTTT. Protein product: CASMGLAGLTDTQYF.

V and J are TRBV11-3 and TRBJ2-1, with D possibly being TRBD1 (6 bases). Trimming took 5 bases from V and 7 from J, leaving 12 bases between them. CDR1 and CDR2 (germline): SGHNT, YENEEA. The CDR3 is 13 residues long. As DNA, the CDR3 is TGTGCCAGCAGCCAAAGAGGGGGAAATGAGCAGTTCTTC. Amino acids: CASSQRGGNEQFF. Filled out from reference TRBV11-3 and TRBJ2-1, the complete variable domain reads EAGVVQSPRYKIIEKKQPVAFWCNPISGHNTLYWYLQNLGQGPELLIRYENEEAVDDSQLPKDRFSAERLKGVDSTLKIQPAELGDSAVYLCASSQRGGNEQFFGPGTRLTVL.

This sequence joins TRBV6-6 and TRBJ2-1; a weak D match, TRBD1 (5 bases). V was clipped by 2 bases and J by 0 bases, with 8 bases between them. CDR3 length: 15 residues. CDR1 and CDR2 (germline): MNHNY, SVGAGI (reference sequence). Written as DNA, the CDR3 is TGTGCCAGCAGTTACGGGGCTAGCTCCTACAATGAGCAGTTCTTC. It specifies CASSYGASSYNEQFF.

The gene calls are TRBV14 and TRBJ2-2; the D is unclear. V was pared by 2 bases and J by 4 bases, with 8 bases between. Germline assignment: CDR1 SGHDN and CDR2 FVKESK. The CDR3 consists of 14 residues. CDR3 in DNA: TGTGCCAGCAGCCAATTATCTAGCACCGGGGAGCTGTTTTTT. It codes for CASSQLSSTGELFF.

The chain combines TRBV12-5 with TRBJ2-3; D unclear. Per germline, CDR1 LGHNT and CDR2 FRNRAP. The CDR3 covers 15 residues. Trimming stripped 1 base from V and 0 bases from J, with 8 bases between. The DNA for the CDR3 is TGTGCTAGTGGTTTGGCCCAATCTAGCACAGATACGCAGTATTTT. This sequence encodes CASGLAQSSTDTQYF. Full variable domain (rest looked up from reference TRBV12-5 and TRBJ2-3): DARVTQTPRHKVTEMGQEVTMRCQPILGHNTVFWYRQTMMQGLELLAYFRNRAPLDDSGMPKDRFSAEMPDATLATLKIQPSEPRDSAVYFCASGLAQSSTDTQYFGPGTRLTVL.

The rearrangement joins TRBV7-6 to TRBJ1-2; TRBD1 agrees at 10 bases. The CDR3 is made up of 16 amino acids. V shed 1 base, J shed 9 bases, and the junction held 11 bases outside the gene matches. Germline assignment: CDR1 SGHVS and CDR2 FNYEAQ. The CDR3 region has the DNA TGTGCCAGCAGCTTAGAGGGGACAGGGGACCCCAAGAGCTACACCTTC. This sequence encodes CASSLEGTGDPKSYTF.

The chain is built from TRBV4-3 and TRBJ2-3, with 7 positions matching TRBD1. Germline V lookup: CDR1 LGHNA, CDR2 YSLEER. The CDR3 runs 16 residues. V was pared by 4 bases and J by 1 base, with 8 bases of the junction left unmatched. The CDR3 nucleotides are TGCGCCAGCAGCCCAGAGACAGGGCGGCGCACAGATACGCAGTATTTT. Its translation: CASSPETGRRTDTQYF.

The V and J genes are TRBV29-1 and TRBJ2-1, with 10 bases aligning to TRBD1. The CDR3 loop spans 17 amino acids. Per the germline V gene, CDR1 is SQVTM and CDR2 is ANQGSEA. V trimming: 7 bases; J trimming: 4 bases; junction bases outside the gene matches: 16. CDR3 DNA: TGCAGCGCCGAAGGTTGGGACAGGGGCGCGGGTTACAATGAGCAGTTCTTC. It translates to CSAEGWDRGAGYNEQFF.

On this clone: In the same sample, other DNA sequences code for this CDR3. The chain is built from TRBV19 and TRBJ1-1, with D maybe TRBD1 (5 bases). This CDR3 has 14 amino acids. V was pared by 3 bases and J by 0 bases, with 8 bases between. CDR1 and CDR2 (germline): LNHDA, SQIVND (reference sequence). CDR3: CASSIRDLNTEAFF. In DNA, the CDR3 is TGTGCCAGTAGTATCCGGGACTTGAACACTGAAGCTTTCTTT.

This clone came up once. CDR3 coding DNA: TGTGCCAGCAGCTGGGGACTAGCGGGGGGGCCTGACGAGCAGTACTTC. Translation gives CASSWGLAGGPDEQYF. The chain uses TRBV7-6 and TRBJ2-7, with 16 bases that match TRBD2. From germline, CDR1 is SGHVS and CDR2 FNYEAQ. The CDR3 runs to 16 residues. Trimming cost V 4 bases and J 5 bases; bases outside gene matches: 5.

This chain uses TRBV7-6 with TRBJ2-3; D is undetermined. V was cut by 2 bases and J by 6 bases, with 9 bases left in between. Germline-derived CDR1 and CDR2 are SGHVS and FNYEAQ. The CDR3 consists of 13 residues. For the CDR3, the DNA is TGTGCCAGCAGCTTATCAGGACGGGATACGCAGTATTTT. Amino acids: CASSLSGRDTQYF.

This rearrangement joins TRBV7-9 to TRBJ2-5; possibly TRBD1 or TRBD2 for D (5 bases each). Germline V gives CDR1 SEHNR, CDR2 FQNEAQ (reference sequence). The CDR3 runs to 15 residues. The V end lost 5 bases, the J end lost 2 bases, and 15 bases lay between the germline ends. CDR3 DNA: TGTGCCAGCAGCGGGGACCCCCGTCGGCAAGAGACCCAGTACTTC. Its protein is CASSGDPRRQETQYF.

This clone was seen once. The CDR3 nucleotides are TGTGCCAGCAGCCGACAGGGGGCGCGTAACACCGGGGAGCTGTTTTTT. Translating it yields CASSRQGARNTGELFF. This chain connects TRBV27 to TRBJ2-2, with TRBD1 matching over 10 bases. After removal of 6 bases from V and 2 bases from J, the junction contained 6 bases not matched to a gene. Germline lookup yields CDR1 MNHEY and CDR2 SMNVEV (reference sequence). The CDR3 totals 16 residues.

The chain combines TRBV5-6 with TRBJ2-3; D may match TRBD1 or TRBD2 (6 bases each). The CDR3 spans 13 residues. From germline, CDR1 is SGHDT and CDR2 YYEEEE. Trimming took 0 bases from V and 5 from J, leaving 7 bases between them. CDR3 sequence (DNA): TGTGCCAGCAGCTTGGAGGGGGGAGATACGCAGTATTTT. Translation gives CASSLEGGDTQYF. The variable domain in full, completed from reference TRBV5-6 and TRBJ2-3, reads DAGVTQSPTHLIKTRGQQVTLRCSPKSGHDTVSWYQQALGQGPQFIFQYYEEEERQRGNFPDRFSGHQFPNYSSELNVNALLLGDSALYLCASSLEGGDTQYFGPGTRLTVL.

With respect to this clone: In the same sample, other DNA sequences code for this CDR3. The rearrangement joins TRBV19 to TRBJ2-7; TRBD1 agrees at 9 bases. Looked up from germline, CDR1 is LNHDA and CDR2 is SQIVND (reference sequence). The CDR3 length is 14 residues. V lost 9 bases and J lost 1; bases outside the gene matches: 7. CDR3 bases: TGTGCCAGCAGCCCCGGGACAGGGTCCTACGAGCAGTACTTC. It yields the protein CASSPGTGSYEQYF.

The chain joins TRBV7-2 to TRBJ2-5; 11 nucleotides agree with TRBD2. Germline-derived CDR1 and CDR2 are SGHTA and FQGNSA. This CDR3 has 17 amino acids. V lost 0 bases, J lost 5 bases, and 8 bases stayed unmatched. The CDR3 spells CASSLARLAGPGETQYF. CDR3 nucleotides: TGTGCCAGCAGCTTAGCCCGACTAGCGGGACCCGGGGAGACCCAGTACTTC.

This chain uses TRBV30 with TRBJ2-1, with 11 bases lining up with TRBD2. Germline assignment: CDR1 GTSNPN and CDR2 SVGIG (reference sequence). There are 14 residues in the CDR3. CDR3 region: CATSGSVSYNEQFF. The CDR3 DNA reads TGTGCTACTAGCGGGAGTGTCTCCTACAATGAGCAGTTCTTC.

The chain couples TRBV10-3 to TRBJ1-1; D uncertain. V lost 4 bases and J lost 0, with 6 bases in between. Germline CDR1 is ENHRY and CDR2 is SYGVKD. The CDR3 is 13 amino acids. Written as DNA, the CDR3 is TGTGCCATCAGTGGCCAGGTGAACACTGAAGCTTTCTTT. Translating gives CAISGQVNTEAFF.

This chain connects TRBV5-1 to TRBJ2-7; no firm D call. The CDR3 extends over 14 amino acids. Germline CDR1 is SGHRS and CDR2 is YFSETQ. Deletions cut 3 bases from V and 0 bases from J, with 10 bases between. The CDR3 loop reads CASSSGISSYEQYF. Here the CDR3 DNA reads TGCGCCAGCAGCTCAGGTATAAGCTCCTACGAGCAGTACTTC.

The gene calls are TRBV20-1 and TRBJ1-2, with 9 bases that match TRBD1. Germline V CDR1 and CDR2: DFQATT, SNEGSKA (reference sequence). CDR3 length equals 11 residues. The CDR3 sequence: CSKGQGAGYTF. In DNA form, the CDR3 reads TGCAGCAAGGGACAGGGAGCAGGCTACACCTTC.

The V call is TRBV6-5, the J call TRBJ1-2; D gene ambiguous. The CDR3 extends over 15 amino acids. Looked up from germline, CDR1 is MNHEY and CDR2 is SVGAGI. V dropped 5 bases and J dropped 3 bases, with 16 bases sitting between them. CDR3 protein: CASSIAWEGDYGYTF. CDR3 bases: TGTGCCAGCAGTATAGCGTGGGAGGGAGACTATGGCTACACCTTC.

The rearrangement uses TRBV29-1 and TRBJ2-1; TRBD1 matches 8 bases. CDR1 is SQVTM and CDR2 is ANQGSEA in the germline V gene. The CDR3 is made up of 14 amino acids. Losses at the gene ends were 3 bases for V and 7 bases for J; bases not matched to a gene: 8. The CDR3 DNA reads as TGCAGCGTTGATTTGACAGGGGATAGGAATGAGCAGTTCTTC. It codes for CSVDLTGDRNEQFF.

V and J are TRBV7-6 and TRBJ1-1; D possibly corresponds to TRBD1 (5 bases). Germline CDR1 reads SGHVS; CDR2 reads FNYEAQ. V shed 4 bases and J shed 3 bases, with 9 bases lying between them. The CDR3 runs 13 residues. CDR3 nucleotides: TGTGCCAGCAGCTCGGGGGGTTACACTGAAGCTTTCTTT. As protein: CASSSGGYTEAFF.

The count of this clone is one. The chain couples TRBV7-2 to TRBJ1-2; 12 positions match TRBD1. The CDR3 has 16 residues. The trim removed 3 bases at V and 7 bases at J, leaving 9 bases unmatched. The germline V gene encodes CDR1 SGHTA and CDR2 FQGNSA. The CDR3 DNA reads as TGTGCCAGCAGCTTGGGCCGGGACAGGGGGCGGGTTGGCTACACCTTC. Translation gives CASSLGRDRGRVGYTF.